The text below deals with one T cell receptor (beta chain). Original handling: From reference gene primer amplification, estimates of nucleated cell counts were derived. Here immunoSEQ multiplex PCR was the method, and the copy in TCRdb shows in-frame clones only, minus some. From that table come the V and J calls and clone size; the DNA was used to work out D and trimming. The sample records tens of thousands of clones, about 86% being singletons. The data derive from a study of blood T cell repertoires in COVID-19. Germline V gives CDR1 SGHDT, CDR2 YYEEEE. V lost 2 bases and J lost 0, with 10 bases in between. The CDR3 is 15 amino acids.

This clonotype was sampled from a human donor in a cohort sampled during active COVID-19. The sequenced sample consisted of peripheral blood. The chain combines TRBV5-6 with TRBJ2-3; D is unclear. The CDR3 here is CASSFQAISTDTQYF. In DNA, the CDR3 is TGTGCCAGCAGCTTCCAAGCTATTAGCACAGATACGCAGTATTTT.